The following is a T cell receptor beta chain sequence with its context. The sample belongs to a study of blood T cells in healthy people across ages. Study background: T cells yielded about one barcoded beta molecule per two cells through template switching.

A second roughly 6 to 12 cycle PCR used barcoded and J-beta primers. One entry per CDR3 protein results from TCRdb running MiXCR on the 5' RACE reads. In the table there are some 890,000 distinct CDR3 sequences, about 29% of which are singletons. This CDR3 is built from 17 residues. Germline V lookup: CDR1 MDHEN, CDR2 SYDVKM. The same sample was also studied in work on T cells of mothers and their children.

This chain joins TRBV28 and TRBJ2-5; 8 bases align to TRBD1. Matching the DNA end better, TRBJ2-7 makes the J call doubtful. This sequence was found in a woman in her 40s in good health. The specimen sequenced was blood. The CDR3 region has the DNA TGTGCCAGCAGCCGAGGGGGGACCTCAAGACAGGGGATCGAGCAGTACTTC. Translating gives CASSRGGTSRQGIEQYF.